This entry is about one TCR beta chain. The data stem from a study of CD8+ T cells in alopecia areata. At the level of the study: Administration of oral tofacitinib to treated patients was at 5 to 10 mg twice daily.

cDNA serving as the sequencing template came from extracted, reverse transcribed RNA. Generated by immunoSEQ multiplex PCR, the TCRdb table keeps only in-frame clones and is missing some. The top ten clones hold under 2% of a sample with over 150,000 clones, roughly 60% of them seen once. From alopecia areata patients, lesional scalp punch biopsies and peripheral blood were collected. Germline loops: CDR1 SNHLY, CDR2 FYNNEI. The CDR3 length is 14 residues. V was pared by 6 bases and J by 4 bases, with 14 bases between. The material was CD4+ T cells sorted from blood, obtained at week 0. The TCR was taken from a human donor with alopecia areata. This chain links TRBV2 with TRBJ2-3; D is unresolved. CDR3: CASRPSTGADTQYF. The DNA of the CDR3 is TGTGCCAGCAGACCCTCGACGGGCGCAGATACGCAGTATTTT.